This T cell receptor (beta chain) was retrieved from a study of metastatic and nonmetastatic thyroid tumors. Study-wide findings and caveats: Malignant tumors reportedly showed significantly higher TCR beta diversity than benign nodules in both blood and tumor.

Many counts were recorded for this clone. Its specificity is not known. Trimming at V came to 5 bases and at J to 10 bases, leaving 7 bases not matched to a gene. There are 13 residues in the CDR3. Germline V lookup: CDR1 MNHEY, CDR2 SMNVEV (reference sequence). Ahead of thyroid surgery, no patient had received treatment of any kind. From the PCR reads, TCRdb re-called clones with MiXCR. This table has roughly 75,000 clones, approximately 12% appearing once. The rearrangement joins TRBV27 to TRBJ2-3; 9 bases line up with TRBD2. The sequence came from a female donor with papillary thyroid cancer or a benign thyroid nodule (not recorded which). Some clones in this sample may be carry-over from other donors' samples. Sequencing used tumor tissue. This CDR3 reads CASSPPGLAAQYF. The CDR3 DNA reads as TGTGCCAGCAGTCCACCGGGACTAGCAGCGCAGTATTTT.